What follows describes a single T cell receptor (beta chain). The length of the CDR3 is 15 residues. The V gene's germline CDR1 is MGHDK and CDR2 SYGVNS. With V trimmed by 8 bases and J by 6 bases, 10 bases remained unmatched. The data were taken from a study of blood T cell repertoires in COVID-19. About the research overall: Specimens from acute and convalescent COVID-19 originated in the United States, Italy and Spain. PBMCs, B-cell-depleted T cells, or T cells provided the cDNA or gDNA that made up the material.

As originally analysed: Reference gene primer amplification in the assay estimated nucleated cell counts. Using immunoSEQ multiplex PCR, the repertoire was profiled, and TCRdb retains in-frame clones only, with some absent. The D gene and trimming were derived from the DNA, and the V and J assignments and clone size from that table. The sample has approximately 240,000 clones; almost 85% are singletons. Sequenced input: peripheral blood. The chain employs TRBV25-1 and TRBJ2-1; 10 positions match TRBD2. This TCR came from a man aged 45-60 years with acute or convalescent COVID-19. As DNA, the CDR3 is TGTGCCAGCGAGCGGACTAGCGGAAAATTCAATGAGCAGTTCTTC. Its translation is CASERTSGKFNEQFF.